Below, 29 T cell receptor beta chains from the same sample are listed, as sequenced in a study of T cells in Graves' hyperthyroidism and ophthalmopathy. The CDR3 regions of TCR beta were amplified from RNA transcripts. RT-PCR in the first round (using the HTBI primer set) targeted the TCR CDR3. Using its own MiXCR run on the multiplex PCR reads, TCRdb lists one record per CDR3 protein. This sample yields a few hundred thousand distinct CDR3 sequences, of which about a sixth are seen a single time; roughly 6.6% belongs to the top ten. The sequenced sample was blood. These receptors came from a woman aged 30 to 39 with Graves' hyperthyroidism.

The table lists this clonotype with many counts. The rearrangement joins TRBV2 to TRBJ1-5; D is possibly TRBD1 (5 bases). Trimming removed 6 bases from V and 4 bases from J, with 10 bases in between. The CDR3 covers 13 residues. Germline V gives CDR1 SNHLY, CDR2 FYNNEI. DNA for the CDR3: TGTGCCAGCAGGACGACAGTAAATCAGCCCCAGCATTTT. Amino acids: CASRTTVNQPQHF.

This clonotype was picked up many times. V and J are TRBV27 and TRBJ1-1; no clear D gene. The CDR3 sequence is 15 residues long. Trimming took off 2 bases at V and 0 bases at J, with 10 bases between the two ends. CDR1 and CDR2 from the germline V gene are MNHEY and SMNVEV (reference sequence). DNA for the CDR3: TGTGCCAGCAGTTTAATTCCGTCGCTGAACACTGAAGCTTTCTTT. It codes for CASSLIPSLNTEAFF.

The rearrangement links TRBV9 to TRBJ1-3, with no clear D. CDR3 length: 16 residues. The germline V and J ends were trimmed by 0 bases and 4 bases, with 14 bases remaining between them. CDR1 SGDLS and CDR2 YYNGEE come from the germline V gene. The CDR3 bases are TGTGCCAGCAGCGTAGGCCCCCCCGGGGTAGGAAACACCATATATTTT. Amino acids: CASSVGPPGVGNTIYF. Together with reference TRBV9 and TRBJ1-3, the CDR3 gives the full variable domain: DSGVTQTPKHLITATGQRVTLRCSPRSGDLSVYWYQQSLDQGLQFLIQYYNGEERAKGNILERFSAQQFPDLHSELNLSSLELGDSALYFCASSVGPPGVGNTIYFGEGSWLTVV.

The chain carries TRBV20-1 and TRBJ1-2; perhaps TRBD1 as D (6 bases). There are 11 residues in the CDR3. The germline V and J ends were trimmed by 3 bases and 4 bases, with 6 bases remaining between them. Germline V gene lookup returns CDR1 DFQATT and CDR2 SNEGSKA (reference sequence). The CDR3, as DNA: TGCAGTGCTAGGGACAGCTATGGCTACACCTTC. Its translation: CSARDSYGYTF.

The chain joins TRBV20-1 to TRBJ2-7, with 11 nucleotides matching TRBD2. The V gene end was trimmed by 4 bases and the J gene end by 0 bases; junction bases not matched to a gene: 2. This CDR3 spans 14 amino acids. Per the germline V gene, CDR1 is DFQATT and CDR2 is SNEGSKA (reference sequence). The CDR3 reads CSATGLADSYEQYF. CDR3 DNA sequence: TGCAGTGCTACGGGACTAGCGGACTCCTACGAGCAGTACTTC.

This clonotype was seen many times. V gene TRBV2 combines with J gene TRBJ1-1, with D perhaps TRBD1 (6 bases). There are 13 residues in the CDR3. From germline, CDR1 is SNHLY and CDR2 FYNNEI. With 8 bases removed from V and 4 bases from J, the gap between germline ends came to 14 bases. The CDR3 bases are TGTGCCAGCTTAGACAGGTGGGGCACTGAAGCTTTCTTT. Protein: CASLDRWGTEAFF.

As concerns this clonotype: A much larger clonotype is one base distant, so this may be a read error. The rearrangement joins TRBV11-2 to TRBJ1-3; D gene ambiguous. Germline V CDR1 and CDR2: SGHAT, FQNNGV. The CDR3 runs to 14 residues. The CDR3 reads CASGLWSSGNTIYF. In DNA form, the CDR3 reads TGTGCCAGCGGCTTATGGAGCTCTGGAAACACCATATATTTT.

This clonotype was seen at least ten times. The rearrangement joins TRBV6-1 to TRBJ2-1; 12 bases map to TRBD2. This CDR3 contains 14 residues. Germline V gene data show CDR1 as MNHNS and CDR2 as SASEGT. The V segment lost 7 bases and the J segment 8 bases; nucleotides outside the gene matches: 6. This CDR3 reads CASTLRLAGDEQFF. CDR3 coding DNA: TGTGCCAGCACCCTCAGACTAGCGGGAGATGAGCAGTTCTTC.

The rearrangement uses TRBV14 and TRBJ2-5; D unclear. With 1 base removed from V and 4 bases from J, the gap between germline ends came to 7 bases. The CDR3 totals 13 residues. Germline-derived CDR1 and CDR2 are SGHDN and FVKESK. Here the CDR3 DNA reads TGTGCCAGCAGCCAAGTGCAACTAGAGACCCAGTACTTC. This gives the protein CASSQVQLETQYF.

This clonotype appeared a few times. The chain has TRBV18 and TRBJ1-1; weak D call: TRBD1 (6 bases). Trimming cost V 2 bases and J 1 base, with 23 bases left between them. Germline CDR1 reads KGHSH; CDR2 reads LQKENI. The CDR3 contains 19 residues. The CDR3 DNA reads as TGTGCCAGCTCACCAAGGCCCCCGAGGGGGGATATTAAGAACACTGAAGCTTTCTTT. Residues: CASSPRPPRGDIKNTEAFF.

The chain recombines TRBV20-1 with TRBJ2-2; tentatively, D is TRBD2 (6 bases). CDR1 DFQATT and CDR2 SNEGSKA come from the germline V gene (reference sequence). V was clipped by 6 bases and J by 7 bases, with 24 bases between them. The CDR3 has 16 amino acids. The CDR3 is CSARYRDLQHDGELFF. CDR3 coding DNA: TGCAGTGCCCGTTACCGGGACTTACAACATGACGGGGAGCTGTTTTTT.

This clonotype was recorded at least ten times. The chain uses TRBV4-1 and TRBJ1-1, with unresolved D. CDR1 is MGHRA, CDR2 YSYEKL, per germline. Trimming left V 4 bases short and J 2 bases short, with 11 bases between. The CDR3 has 14 residues. The CDR3 loop reads CASSPRRRNTEAFF. The CDR3 region has the DNA TGCGCCAGCAGCCCCCGGAGGAGAAACACTGAAGCTTTCTTT.

There are many counts of this clonotype. The chain has TRBV3-1 and TRBJ2-3; TRBD2 matches at 12 bases. This CDR3 is built from 16 residues. The junction had 2 bases not matched to a gene; V was cut back by 2 bases and J by 2 bases. Germline loops: CDR1 LGHDT, CDR2 YNNKEL (reference sequence). CDR3 nucleotides: TGTGCCAGCAGCCAAAGACTAGCGGGAGCCACAGATACGCAGTATTTT. It yields the protein CASSQRLAGATDTQYF.

This clonotype showed up many times. The gene calls are TRBV2 and TRBJ2-1, with 11 bases that match TRBD2. CDR3 length equals 12 residues. V was pared by 11 bases and J by 9 bases, with 6 bases of the junction left unmatched. CDR1 SNHLY and CDR2 FYNNEI come from the germline V gene. The chain's CDR3 is CARGLAGGEQFF. CDR3 nucleotides: TGTGCCCGCGGGCTAGCGGGAGGTGAGCAGTTCTTC.

This clonotype occurred a few times. V is TRBV19 and J is TRBJ1-5; TRBD1 is a possible D gene (5 bases). CDR1 LNHDA and CDR2 SQIVND come from the germline V gene (reference sequence). There are 14 residues in the CDR3. Trimming removed 7 bases from V and 2 bases from J, with 12 bases in between. DNA for the CDR3: TGTGCCAGTACGAGGGGACTCGGCAATCAGCCCCAGCATTTT. Residues: CASTRGLGNQPQHF.

This chain links TRBV9 with TRBJ2-1, with 8 nucleotides matching TRBD2. V lost 4 bases to trimming and J lost 7 bases; unmatched junction nucleotides: 13. This CDR3 contains 16 residues. Germline loops: CDR1 SGDLS, CDR2 YYNGEE. The CDR3 here is CASSPGIAGKRNEQFF. The CDR3 DNA sequence: TGTGCCAGCAGCCCGGGGATAGCGGGAAAGAGGAATGAGCAGTTCTTC.

As to this clonotype: This may be a read error: a much more frequent sequence differs by one nucleotide. V and J are TRBV28 and TRBJ1-4; 10 bases are shared with TRBD1. Trimming at V came to 11 bases and at J to 8 bases, leaving 14 bases not matched to a gene. The CDR3 contains 15 residues. Germline V gene lookup returns CDR1 MDHEN and CDR2 SYDVKM. The CDR3 DNA is TGTGCCGGCAAGACGACCGGGACAGGGGAAGAAAAACTGTTTTTT. It yields the protein CAGKTTGTGEEKLFF.

This clonotype was counted at least ten times. This chain uses TRBV20-1 with TRBJ2-7; D ambiguous. Germline CDR1 and CDR2: DFQATT and SNEGSKA (reference sequence). V gave up 6 bases and J gave up 3 bases, with 9 bases separating them. This CDR3 is built from 11 residues. Here the CDR3 reads CSAPENYEQYF. The CDR3 DNA sequence: TGCAGTGCCCCAGAGAACTACGAGCAGTACTTC.

With respect to this clonotype: This may stem from a read error, because a much larger clone lies one nucleotide away. Since the CDR3 does not end with the conserved phenylalanine or tryptophan, this likely comes from a read error. The chain joins TRBV15 to TRBJ1-5, with TRBD1 matching 10 bases. The germline V gene has CDR1 LNHNV and CDR2 YYDKDF (reference sequence). The CDR3 contains 17 residues. The junction had 9 bases not matched to a gene; V was cut back by 0 bases and J by 7 bases. As DNA, the CDR3 is TGTGCCACCAGCAGAGATCAAGTTGGGACAGGGGTCCAGCCCCAGCATCTT. The encoded protein is CATSRDQVGTGVQPQHL.

This clonotype has at least ten counts. The rearrangement links TRBV3-1 to TRBJ2-1; D remains unclear. Trimming removed 2 bases from V and 9 bases from J, with 14 bases in between. The CDR3 runs to 14 residues. Germline values: CDR1 LGHDT, CDR2 YNNKEL (reference sequence). This CDR3 is CASSQLLKVAEQFF. The CDR3 DNA follows: TGTGCCAGCAGCCAACTCCTCAAGGTTGCTGAGCAGTTCTTC.

This clonotype was seen ten or more times. The CDR3 sequence is CAIGTSVYTDTQYF. CDR3 nucleotide sequence: TGTGCCATCGGGACTAGCGTATACACAGATACGCAGTATTTT. The chain links TRBV10-3 to TRBJ2-3; 10 nucleotides line up with TRBD2. The V segment lost 8 bases and the J segment 2 bases; nucleotides outside the gene matches: 4. The CDR3 covers 14 residues. In germline, CDR1 is ENHRY, CDR2 SYGVKD.

This clonotype occurred many times. CDR3 sequence (DNA): TGCAGTGCTAGCCCGGGGGACACTGAAGCTTTCTTT. Amino acids: CSASPGDTEAFF. The chain has TRBV20-1 and TRBJ1-1; D is perhaps TRBD1 (5 bases). Trimming left V 3 bases short and J 3 bases short, with 8 bases between. Germline V gene data show CDR1 as DFQATT and CDR2 as SNEGSKA (reference sequence). The CDR3 has 12 residues.

This clonotype has a count of ten or more. This rearrangement joins TRBV20-1 to TRBJ1-2; D is unresolved. Trimming shortened V by 0 bases and J by 2 bases, and 7 bases separated the two germline ends. Germline CDR1 and CDR2: DFQATT and SNEGSKA (reference sequence). The CDR3 is 13 amino acids. The CDR3 protein is CSARDDINYGYTF. The CDR3 bases are TGCAGTGCTAGAGATGACATAAACTATGGCTACACCTTC.

This clonotype was seen repeatedly, ten times or more. The chain recombines TRBV28 with TRBJ2-4; TRBD1 or TRBD2 may be the D gene (5 bases each). CDR3 length: 14 residues. Germline lookup yields CDR1 MDHEN and CDR2 SYDVKM. Trimming stripped 5 bases from V and 5 bases from J, with 13 bases between. The CDR3 sequence is CASSPAGAQNIQYF. DNA of the CDR3: TGTGCCAGCAGTCCCGCCGGGGCACAAAACATTCAGTACTTC.

There are many counts of this clonotype. V is TRBV11-1 and J is TRBJ2-1; 9 nucleotides align to TRBD2. The germline V gene has CDR1 SGHAT and CDR2 FQDESV (reference sequence). The CDR3 is made up of 18 amino acids. The V segment lost 1 base and the J segment 7 bases; nucleotides outside the gene matches: 14. CDR3 DNA: TGTGCCAGCAGCTTAGACCTGCTTGTGGTAGCGGGAGAGAATGAGCAGTTCTTC. Its protein product is CASSLDLLVVAGENEQFF. The variable domain in full, completed from reference TRBV11-1 and TRBJ2-1, reads EAEVAQSPRYKITEKSQAVAFWCDPISGHATLYWYRQILGQGPELLVQFQDESVVDDSQLPKDRFSAERLKGVDSTLKIQPAELGDSAMYLCASSLDLLVVAGENEQFFGPGTRLTVL.

This clonotype turned up a few times. The chain carries TRBV5-1 and TRBJ2-5; 8 bases are shared with TRBD1. The CDR3 runs to 16 residues. V lost 4 bases and J lost 5; bases outside the gene matches: 13. Germline assignment: CDR1 SGHRS and CDR2 YFSETQ. CDR3 sequence (DNA): TGCGCCAGCAGCCCCCGCTCAGGGGGCGCGGGGGAGACCCAGTACTTC. It codes for CASSPRSGGAGETQYF.

This chain links TRBV20-1 with TRBJ1-5, with D perhaps TRBD1 (5 bases). The CDR3 is 14 amino acids. Germline values: CDR1 DFQATT, CDR2 SNEGSKA (reference sequence). The V end was cut by 0 bases, the J end by 7 bases, with 13 bases between. CDR3 DNA: TGCAGTGCTAGAGATCGGGGCGGGTTGCAGCCCCAGCATTTT. Encoded protein: CSARDRGGLQPQHF.

This clonotype was seen at least ten times. The V gene is TRBV12-5, the J gene TRBJ2-1, with a weak D call TRBD1 (6 bases). V lost 6 bases and J 7 bases, leaving 13 bases between the germline ends. The germline gives CDR1 LGHNT, CDR2 FRNRAP. The CDR3 has 13 amino acids. CDR3 loop: CASGLTGWNEQFF. CDR3 coding DNA: TGTGCTAGTGGCCTGACAGGCTGGAATGAGCAGTTCTTC. The full variable domain, in which reference TRBV12-5 and TRBJ2-1 provide the parts outside the CDR3, is DARVTQTPRHKVTEMGQEVTMRCQPILGHNTVFWYRQTMMQGLELLAYFRNRAPLDDSGMPKDRFSAEMPDATLATLKIQPSEPRDSAVYFCASGLTGWNEQFFGPGTRLTVL.

The chain is built from TRBV6-2 or TRBV6-3 and TRBJ2-7; a weak D match, TRBD1 (6 bases). Trimming took 6 bases from V and 3 from J, leaving 9 bases between them. Germline CDR1 MNHEY, CDR2 SVGEGT. The CDR3 has 12 amino acids. CDR3 nucleotide sequence: TGTGCCAGCAGGAAGGACAGCTACGAGCAGTACTTC. This gives the protein CASRKDSYEQYF.